The 24 T cell receptor beta chains below were found in one sample sequenced in a study of blood T cell repertoires in COVID-19. The data were produced by immunoSEQ multiplex PCR, yet TCRdb's version contains in-frame clones alone and is incomplete. Counted here are over 85,000 clones, around 86% occurring once; the ten biggest clones make up around 5.2%. The sequenced sample consisted of peripheral blood. The receptors here all came from a man aged 35 to 55 with acute or convalescent COVID-19.

The genes are TRBV4-1 and TRBJ1-1; a possible D gene is TRBD1 (5 bases). Trimming left V 0 bases short and J 1 base short, with 12 bases between. The length of the CDR3 is 16 residues. Germline V lookup: CDR1 MGHRA, CDR2 YSYEKL. The CDR3 DNA is TGCGCCAGCAGCCAAGAGAGCGGGGGGTGGAACACTGAAGCTTTCTTT. It is translated as CASSQESGGWNTEAFF.

This chain links TRBV10-3 with TRBJ1-5; TRBD1 might be the D (5 bases). The ends were cut back, 2 bases at V and 0 bases at J, with 5 bases in the middle. Germline V gene sequence: CDR1 ENHRY, CDR2 SYGVKD. The CDR3 covers 14 residues. The CDR3 region has the DNA TGTGCCATCAGTGAGGACAGTAGCAATCAGCCCCAGCATTTT. Residues: CAISEDSSNQPQHF.

V usage is TRBV27 and J usage is TRBJ1-2, with D perhaps matching TRBD1 (6 bases). The CDR3 runs 14 residues. Germline CDR1 and CDR2: MNHEY and SMNVEV (reference sequence). The V and J ends lost 8 bases and 4 bases respectively, with 17 bases between them. CDR3 bases: TGTGCCAGCGGGTTGTCTGGGGGCCCCTATGGCTACACCTTC. This codes for CASGLSGGPYGYTF.

This clone showed up just once. This rearrangement joins TRBV4-1 to TRBJ2-2, with TRBD2 matching over 10 bases. The germline V gene has CDR1 MGHRA and CDR2 YSYEKL. J gave up 1 base and V 8 bases, and 1 base lay outside the gene matches. The length of the CDR3 is 14 residues. The DNA for the CDR3 is TGCGCCAGCGCTAGCGGGGGGAACACCGGGGAGCTGTTTTTT. As protein: CASASGGNTGELFF.

The rearrangement uses TRBV5-1 and TRBJ1-6, with 9 bases aligning to TRBD1. CDR3 length equals 14 residues. V lost 3 bases to trimming and J lost 7 bases; unmatched junction nucleotides: 2. Germline V gene data show CDR1 as SGHRS and CDR2 as YFSETQ. For the CDR3, the DNA is TGCGCCAGCAGCTACGGACAGGGGAATTCACCCCTCCACTTT. Encoded protein: CASSYGQGNSPLHF.

The chain joins TRBV5-5 to TRBJ1-1; TRBD1 is a possible D gene (6 bases). V was clipped by 1 base and J by 2 bases, with 12 bases between them. This CDR3 region has 15 residues. Germline CDR1 SGHKS, CDR2 YYEKEE (reference sequence). CDR3 sequence: CASSLMGHLNTEAFF. For the CDR3, the DNA is TGTGCCAGCAGCTTGATGGGACACTTAAACACTGAAGCTTTCTTT. Full variable domain (missing parts from reference TRBV5-5 and TRBJ1-1): DAGVTQSPTHLIKTRGQQVTLRCSPISGHKSVSWYQQVLGQGPQFIFQYYEKEERGRGNFPDRFSARQFPNYSSELNVNALLLGDSALYLCASSLMGHLNTEAFFGQGTRLTVV.

The rearrangement links TRBV6-5 to TRBJ2-2; D possibly corresponds to TRBD1 (6 bases). Looked up from germline, CDR1 is MNHEY and CDR2 is SVGAGI. This CDR3 has 14 amino acids. Trimming cost V 7 bases and J 9 bases, with 18 bases left between them. DNA for the CDR3: TGTGCCAGCATGGGGGACATCGTGATCCGGGAGCTGTTTTTT. This gives the protein CASMGDIVIRELFF.

CDR3 in DNA: TGTGCCAGCAGCCCCCCAGCGGGTAATCCCACCGGGGAGCTGTTTTTT. The encoded protein is CASSPPAGNPTGELFF. The rearrangement uses TRBV9 and TRBJ2-2; D is perhaps TRBD2 (6 bases). Germline lookup yields CDR1 SGDLS and CDR2 YYNGEE. Trimming removed 4 bases from V and 4 bases from J, with 17 bases in between. The CDR3 has 16 amino acids.

The chain combines TRBV7-8 with TRBJ1-6, with D uncertain. Trimming left V 5 bases short and J 5 bases short, with 4 bases between. CDR3 length equals 12 residues. Germline-derived CDR1 and CDR2 are SGHVS and FQNEAQ. DNA for the CDR3: TGTGCCAGCAGCCACAATAATTCACCCCTCCACTTT. This translates into CASSHNNSPLHF.

J is TRBJ1-4 and V is TRBV10-1, with 8 bases identical to TRBD1. The CDR3 runs 18 residues. The germline V gene encodes CDR1 WNHNN and CDR2 SYGVQD (reference sequence). The trim removed 6 bases at V and 8 bases at J, leaving 20 bases unmatched. The CDR3 DNA sequence: TGCGCCAGCAGCCAGCCGCAAGGGAACAGGGGGATTATGGAAAAACTGTTTTTT. Its protein is CASSQPQGNRGIMEKLFF.

The chain carries TRBV6-6 and TRBJ1-5; a weak D match, TRBD1 (6 bases). The V and J ends lost 6 bases and 5 bases respectively, with 17 bases between them. CDR1 and CDR2 from the germline V gene are MNHNY and SVGAGI (reference sequence). The CDR3 extends over 15 amino acids. CDR3 loop: CASRERGTDYQPQHF. CDR3 nucleotides: TGTGCCAGCAGGGAAAGGGGGACGGATTATCAGCCCCAGCATTTT.

The gene calls are TRBV2 and TRBJ2-5, with 7 nucleotides matching TRBD1. The CDR3 is 13 amino acids. Germline V gene sequence: CDR1 SNHLY, CDR2 FYNNEI. Germline trimming cut 4 bases from V and 5 bases from J; bases unmatched to any gene: 4. The CDR3 DNA reads as TGTGCCAGCAGTGTACCCAGGGGGGAGACCCAGTACTTC. Amino acid sequence: CASSVPRGETQYF. The complete variable domain, with remaining parts taken from reference TRBV2 and TRBJ2-5, reads EPEVTQTPSHQVTQMGQEVILRCVPISNHLYFYWYRQILGQKVEFLVSFYNNEISEKSEIFDDQFSVERPDGSNFTLKIRSTKLEDSAMYFCASSVPRGETQYFGPGTRLLVL.

This chain connects TRBV5-4 to TRBJ2-2; D gene uncertain. Trimming shortened V by 7 bases and J by 2 bases, and 12 bases separated the two germline ends. Germline V gives CDR1 SGHNT, CDR2 YYREEE (reference sequence). The CDR3 extends over 14 amino acids. Written as DNA, the CDR3 is TGTGCCAGCGGCCCCGAAACCAACACCGGGGAGCTGTTTTTT. It yields the protein CASGPETNTGELFF.

The genes are TRBV19 and TRBJ2-3; 7 bases line up with TRBD2. Germline V lookup: CDR1 LNHDA, CDR2 SQIVND (reference sequence). The CDR3 sequence is 16 residues long. J gave up 4 bases and V 7 bases, and 14 bases lay outside the gene matches. This CDR3 reads CASTDLSGGGPDTQYF. CDR3 DNA: TGTGCCAGTACCGATCTTTCGGGGGGAGGGCCAGATACGCAGTATTTT.

This clone was seen just once. The rearrangement links TRBV2 to TRBJ2-1; the D gene is possibly TRBD2 (7 bases). V was cut by 5 bases and J by 0 bases, with 8 bases left in between. The CDR3 sequence is 14 residues long. The V gene's germline CDR1 is SNHLY and CDR2 FYNNEI. CDR3 DNA: TGTGCCAGCAGTAGGGGGGGCTCCTACAATGAGCAGTTCTTC. This codes for CASSRGGSYNEQFF. The full variable domain, its missing parts supplied by reference TRBV2 and TRBJ2-1, is EPEVTQTPSHQVTQMGQEVILRCVPISNHLYFYWYRQILGQKVEFLVSFYNNEISEKSEIFDDQFSVERPDGSNFTLKIRSTKLEDSAMYFCASSRGGSYNEQFFGPGTRLTVL.

The chain carries TRBV11-3 and TRBJ2-1; TRBD2 matches at 13 bases. The V segment lost 5 bases and the J segment 4 bases; nucleotides outside the gene matches: 2. Looked up from germline, CDR1 is SGHNT and CDR2 is YENEEA. The CDR3 sequence is 15 residues long. The CDR3 DNA sequence: TGTGCCAGCAGCCTGACTAGCGGGGGGTACAATGAGCAGTTCTTC. Protein sequence: CASSLTSGGYNEQFF.

V and J are TRBV4-3 and TRBJ1-4; no definite D call. Germline loops: CDR1 LGHNA, CDR2 YSLEER. The CDR3 has 12 residues. Trimming left V 2 bases short and J 8 bases short, with 6 bases between. Here the CDR3 reads CASSQTREKLFF. CDR3 DNA sequence: TGCGCCAGCAGCCAAACCCGGGAAAAACTGTTTTTT.

The rearrangement joins TRBV30 to TRBJ1-1; D gene uncertain. Germline-derived CDR1 and CDR2 are GTSNPN and SVGIG (reference sequence). The CDR3 sequence is 12 residues long. Trimming removed 2 bases at V and 1 base at J, with 5 bases between. CDR3 residues: CAWSPGNTEAFF. CDR3 sequence (DNA): TGTGCCTGGAGTCCAGGGAACACTGAAGCTTTCTTT.

This chain connects TRBV19 to TRBJ2-5, with TRBD1 matching over 7 bases. V lost 7 bases to trimming and J lost 2 bases; unmatched junction nucleotides: 4. Per germline, CDR1 LNHDA and CDR2 SQIVND (reference sequence). The length of the CDR3 is 13 residues. This CDR3 is CASMDRQQETQYF. The CDR3 DNA reads TGTGCCAGTATGGACAGGCAACAAGAGACCCAGTACTTC.

The chain couples TRBV5-4 to TRBJ1-2; the D gene is possibly TRBD1 (6 bases). The CDR3 length is 18 residues. V shed 4 bases and J shed 7 bases, with 29 bases lying between them. The germline gives CDR1 SGHNT, CDR2 YYREEE (reference sequence). The CDR3 reads CASSHPGGWDTAYVGYTF. DNA for the CDR3: TGTGCCAGCAGCCACCCCGGTGGTTGGGACACCGCTTATGTTGGCTACACCTTC.

The rearrangement joins TRBV6-5 to TRBJ1-5; the D gene is possibly TRBD1 (5 bases). Trimming left V 8 bases short and J 6 bases short, with 20 bases between. This CDR3 contains 15 residues. The V gene's germline CDR1 is MNHEY and CDR2 SVGAGI. CDR3 sequence reads: CASAGGNTWGQPQHF. DNA of the CDR3: TGTGCCAGCGCCGGGGGGAATACGTGGGGTCAGCCCCAGCATTTT.

The chain is built from TRBV9 and TRBJ2-3; 8 nucleotides line up with TRBD1. J was trimmed by 3 bases and V by 5 bases; bases with no gene match: 11. CDR3 length: 16 residues. CDR1 is SGDLS, CDR2 YYNGEE, per germline. The CDR3 is CASSALGQGATDTQYF. The DNA for the CDR3 is TGTGCCAGCAGTGCCCTTGGGCAGGGGGCGACAGATACGCAGTATTTT.

A remark on this clone: This same CDR3 is encoded by further DNA sequences in the sample. The V call is TRBV5-1, the J call TRBJ2-7, with D unclear. The V end lost 1 base, the J end lost 1 base, and 6 bases lay between the germline ends. Looked up from germline, CDR1 is SGHRS and CDR2 is YFSETQ. This CDR3 is 13 amino acids long. The CDR3 is CASSLQDSYEQYF. CDR3 in DNA: TGCGCCAGCAGCTTGCAGGATTCCTACGAGCAGTACTTC.

CDR3 DNA sequence: TGTGCCAGCAGCTTCCGGGGGATTTCTAACATGAACACTGAAGCTTTCTTT. Its protein product is CASSFRGISNMNTEAFF. The rearrangement uses TRBV7-2 and TRBJ1-1, with D possibly matching TRBD1 (5 bases). The CDR3 totals 17 residues. The V gene's germline CDR1 is SGHTA and CDR2 FQGNSA. V dropped 3 bases and J dropped 0 bases, with 17 bases sitting between them.